These 27 T cell receptor beta chains were all obtained from the same sample, sequenced in a study of CD8+ T cells in alopecia areata. Treatment described: oral pan-JAK inhibitor, 5-10 mg twice daily. cDNA reverse transcribed from extracted RNA served as the sequencing template. Sequencing used immunoSEQ multiplex PCR; TCRdb keeps in-frame clones, though not all of them. The sample holds approximately 150,000 clones, 50% to 65% seen once. This specimen consisted of CD4+ T cells sorted from blood, obtained at week 24, from a patient treated with tofacitinib. Receptors were obtained from a human donor with alopecia areata.

This chain uses TRBV7-9 with TRBJ2-7; D remains ambiguous. CDR1 SEHNR and CDR2 FQNEAQ come from the germline V gene (reference sequence). The ends were cut back, 4 bases at V and 7 bases at J, with 20 bases in the middle. The CDR3 has 15 amino acids. The CDR3 protein is CASSSPLMIRFEQYF. In DNA form, the CDR3 reads TGTGCCAGCAGCTCCCCGCTCATGATACGGTTTGAGCAGTACTTC.

CDR3 loop: CASSLVPRYTDTQYF. CDR3 in DNA: TGTGCCAGCAGCTTAGTCCCACGATACACAGATACGCAGTATTTT. This chain connects TRBV7-9 to TRBJ2-3; D gene uncertain. The length of the CDR3 is 15 residues. V lost 1 base and J 2 bases, leaving 10 bases between the germline ends. From germline, CDR1 is SEHNR and CDR2 FQNEAQ (reference sequence). Together with reference TRBV7-9 and TRBJ2-3, the CDR3 gives the full variable domain: DTGVSQNPRHKITKRGQNVTFRCDPISEHNRLYWYRQTLGQGPEFLTYFQNEAQLEKSRLLSDRFSAERPKGSFSTLEIQRTEQGDSAMYLCASSLVPRYTDTQYFGPGTRLTVL.

There are a few counts of this clone. The CDR3 sequence is CASSSRAREETQYF. The DNA for the CDR3 is TGTGCCAGCAGCTCTCGGGCCCGCGAAGAGACCCAGTACTTC. This chain links TRBV7-7 with TRBJ2-5; the D is unclear. CDR3 length equals 14 residues. V shed 4 bases and J shed 3 bases, with 12 bases lying between them. Germline V lookup: CDR1 SSHAT, CDR2 FNYEAQ (reference sequence).

The rearrangement joins TRBV2 to TRBJ1-5; D not certain. The CDR3 totals 15 residues. Per germline, CDR1 SNHLY and CDR2 FYNNEI. Trimming cost V 1 base and J 3 bases, with 10 bases left between them. CDR3 nucleotides: TGTGCCAGCAGTGAAGGTCGGGTCGCCAATCAGCCCCAGCATTTT. The encoded protein is CASSEGRVANQPQHF.

This rearrangement joins TRBV2 to TRBJ1-2; 10 bases align to TRBD1. Germline trimming cut 7 bases from V and 8 bases from J; bases unmatched to any gene: 10. In germline, CDR1 is SNHLY, CDR2 FYNNEI. The CDR3 covers 14 residues. The CDR3 loop is CASTGVDRGLGYTF. For the CDR3, the DNA is TGTGCCAGCACAGGCGTAGACAGGGGGCTAGGCTACACCTTC.

This clone has more than one count but fewer than ten. The rearrangement uses TRBV2 and TRBJ2-1, with 7 bases identical to TRBD2. V gave up 6 bases and J gave up 7 bases; unmatched junction bases: 9. The CDR3 covers 14 residues. The V gene's germline CDR1 is SNHLY and CDR2 FYNNEI. This CDR3 reads CASRDGGGKNEQFF. DNA for the CDR3: TGTGCCAGCAGGGATGGGGGGGGTAAGAATGAGCAGTTCTTC. The variable domain in full, completed from reference TRBV2 and TRBJ2-1, reads EPEVTQTPSHQVTQMGQEVILRCVPISNHLYFYWYRQILGQKVEFLVSFYNNEISEKSEIFDDQFSVERPDGSNFTLKIRSTKLEDSAMYFCASRDGGGKNEQFFGPGTRLTVL.

This sequence joins TRBV6-4 and TRBJ2-2; TRBD2 matches at 8 bases. Germline V gives CDR1 MRHNA, CDR2 SNTAGT. The CDR3 has 19 residues. V shed 6 bases, J shed 3 bases, and the junction held 18 bases outside the gene matches. The CDR3 spells CASSRSISGGAIDTGELFF. The CDR3 bases are TGTGCCAGCAGCCGATCCATCTCCGGGGGGGCCATTGACACCGGGGAGCTGTTTTTT.

As concerns this clone: The same CDR3 can be traced to other DNA sequences in this sample. The chain couples TRBV5-1 to TRBJ2-5; the D is unclear. This CDR3 is 13 amino acids long. The ends were cut back, 0 bases at V and 0 bases at J, with 3 bases in the middle. CDR1 and CDR2 (germline): SGHRS, YFSETQ. The chain's CDR3 is CASSLGDQETQYF. The DNA of the CDR3 is TGCGCCAGCAGCTTGGGCGACCAAGAGACCCAGTACTTC.

This chain uses TRBV15 with TRBJ1-1, with D possibly matching TRBD1 (6 bases). The CDR3 has 13 amino acids. Per germline, CDR1 LNHNV and CDR2 YYDKDF (reference sequence). The V and J ends lost 4 bases and 3 bases respectively, with 9 bases between them. The CDR3 DNA reads TGTGCCACCAGCATCCCAGGGGACACTGAAGCTTTCTTT. This translates into CATSIPGDTEAFF.

The chain uses TRBV7-9 and TRBJ1-6, with unresolved D. Germline CDR1 reads SEHNR; CDR2 reads FQNEAQ (reference sequence). The CDR3 is made up of 15 amino acids. The V end lost 4 bases, the J end lost 7 bases, and 14 bases lay between the germline ends. CDR3 in amino acids: CASSSGELRNSPLHF. The CDR3 nucleotides read TGTGCCAGCAGCTCCGGGGAGTTAAGGAATTCACCCCTCCACTTT.

The rearrangement joins TRBV7-9 to TRBJ2-5; D call uncertain. CDR1 is SEHNR and CDR2 is FQNEAQ in the germline V gene (reference sequence). V lost 6 bases and J 5 bases, leaving 13 bases between the germline ends. This CDR3 has 13 residues. CDR3 amino acids: CASRALNRETQYF. The DNA of the CDR3 is TGTGCCAGCAGAGCTTTAAACCGGGAGACCCAGTACTTC.

The chain has TRBV5-5 and TRBJ1-4, with D possibly TRBD1 on 5 matching bases. This CDR3 comprises 15 residues. Germline V gene lookup returns CDR1 SGHKS and CDR2 YYEKEE (reference sequence). V was trimmed by 7 bases and J by 0 bases, leaving 13 bases between them. The CDR3 is CASGRQLATNEKLFF. The CDR3 nucleotides are TGTGCCAGCGGGAGACAGCTAGCAACTAATGAAAAACTGTTTTTT.

V usage is TRBV25-1 and J usage is TRBJ1-5, with D perhaps TRBD1 (5 bases). In germline, CDR1 is MGHDK, CDR2 SYGVNS. This CDR3 comprises 13 residues. The V and J ends lost 5 bases and 5 bases respectively, with 10 bases between them. The CDR3, as DNA: TGTGCCAGCAGTAAGGGGTTCGATCAGCCCCAGCATTTT. Translated: CASSKGFDQPQHF.

The V and J genes are TRBV19 and TRBJ1-1; 7 bases line up with TRBD1. Looked up from germline, CDR1 is LNHDA and CDR2 is SQIVND (reference sequence). The CDR3 contains 14 residues. The V gene end was trimmed by 3 bases and the J gene end by 4 bases; junction bases not matched to a gene: 5. The CDR3, as DNA: TGTGCCAGTAGTATTCAGCGGGACAGCACTGAAGCTTTCTTT. The encoded protein is CASSIQRDSTEAFF.

This clone came up many times. The gene calls are TRBV4-1 and TRBJ2-7; 11 nucleotides line up with TRBD2. CDR1 and CDR2 from the germline V gene are MGHRA and YSYEKL. Trimming removed 1 base from V and 3 bases from J; junction bases left unmatched: 2. The CDR3 runs 15 residues. Here the CDR3 reads CASSQASGGLYEQYF. The DNA for the CDR3 is TGCGCCAGCAGCCAAGCTAGCGGGGGGCTCTACGAGCAGTACTTC.

The table lists this clone with a few counts. The chain combines TRBV15 with TRBJ1-2; D not resolved. The CDR3 runs to 16 residues. The germline CDR1 and CDR2 sequences are LNHNV and YYDKDF (reference sequence). V lost 0 bases to trimming and J lost 6 bases, with 17 bases between them. CDR3 nucleotide sequence: TGTGCCACCAGCAGAGATCATAACCGCCTCAACGATGGCTACACCTTC. It encodes CATSRDHNRLNDGYTF.

This clone occurred a few times. This chain links TRBV30 with TRBJ1-5, with TRBD1 matching over 7 bases. V shed 7 bases, J shed 4 bases, and the junction held 7 bases outside the gene matches. Per germline, CDR1 GTSNPN and CDR2 SVGIG (reference sequence). This CDR3 has 13 amino acids. The CDR3 spells CALRAGGNQPQHF. In DNA form, the CDR3 reads TGTGCCTTACGCGCAGGGGGGAATCAGCCCCAGCATTTT.

The CDR3 here is CASSGQGANYGYTF. CDR3 DNA: TGTGCCAGCAGCGGACAGGGGGCTAACTATGGCTACACCTTC. The chain recombines TRBV7-9 with TRBJ1-2; 10 bases line up with TRBD1. Germline V lookup: CDR1 SEHNR, CDR2 FQNEAQ (reference sequence). V lost 5 bases, J lost 0 bases, and 0 bases stayed unmatched. The CDR3 is made up of 14 amino acids.

The chain employs TRBV27 and TRBJ2-3; D possibly corresponds to TRBD1 (6 bases). This CDR3 spans 14 amino acids. V gave up 5 bases and J gave up 2 bases, with 11 bases separating them. The germline V gene has CDR1 MNHEY and CDR2 SMNVEV (reference sequence). Here the CDR3 reads CASSRGQNTDTQYF. DNA for the CDR3: TGTGCCAGCAGTAGAGGACAGAACACAGATACGCAGTATTTT.

The V call is TRBV7-9, the J call TRBJ1-1; 7 bases are a match to TRBD1. The CDR3 totals 14 residues. The germline V gene encodes CDR1 SEHNR and CDR2 FQNEAQ (reference sequence). With 1 base clipped from V and 7 bases from J, the junction kept 6 bases outside the gene matches. This chain's CDR3 is CASSLGGQKVEAFF. In DNA, the CDR3 is TGTGCCAGCAGCTTAGGGGGACAGAAGGTTGAAGCTTTCTTT. Full variable domain (missing parts from reference TRBV7-9 and TRBJ1-1): DTGVSQNPRHKITKRGQNVTFRCDPISEHNRLYWYRQTLGQGPEFLTYFQNEAQLEKSRLLSDRFSAERPKGSFSTLEIQRTEQGDSAMYLCASSLGGQKVEAFFGQGTRLTVV.

This clone was observed a few times. The rearrangement uses TRBV27 and TRBJ1-1; 8 bases are shared with TRBD1. The CDR3 contains 13 residues. Germline V gene data show CDR1 as MNHEY and CDR2 as SMNVEV (reference sequence). The V and J ends lost 8 bases and 5 bases, in that order; junction bases with no gene match: 7. CDR3 in DNA: TGTGCCAGCCAGACAGGGGAGTGGACTGAAGCTTTCTTT. This translates into CASQTGEWTEAFF.

The chain combines TRBV25-1 with TRBJ1-4, with D uncertain. This CDR3 contains 11 residues. Germline V gives CDR1 MGHDK, CDR2 SYGVNS. The V and J ends lost 9 bases and 5 bases respectively, with 7 bases between them. The CDR3 spells CARLENEKLFF. The CDR3 DNA is TGTGCCAGGTTAGAAAATGAAAAACTGTTTTTT.

The CDR3 here is CSVEDLTRTDTQYF. In DNA, the CDR3 is TGCAGCGTTGAGGACCTCACCCGGACAGATACGCAGTATTTT. This chain uses TRBV29-1 with TRBJ2-3; no reliable D call. CDR3 length: 14 residues. V was clipped by 3 bases and J by 3 bases, with 13 bases between them. Germline values: CDR1 SQVTM, CDR2 ANQGSEA.

This clone was seen a single time. The chain employs TRBV9 and TRBJ2-2; a possible D gene is TRBD2 (5 bases). The ends were cut back, 3 bases at V and 4 bases at J, with 13 bases in the middle. CDR1 and CDR2 from the germline V gene are SGDLS and YYNGEE. The CDR3 length is 15 residues. This chain's CDR3 is CASSATGWSTGELFF. The CDR3 nucleotides read TGTGCCAGCAGCGCTACGGGGTGGAGCACCGGGGAGCTGTTTTTT.

Turning to this clone: The sample contains more than one DNA sequence encoding this CDR3. V is TRBV5-1 and J is TRBJ2-3; D not certain. The germline CDR1 and CDR2 sequences are SGHRS and YFSETQ. V was trimmed by 0 bases and J by 4 bases, leaving 3 bases between them. The CDR3 totals 12 residues. The CDR3, as DNA: TGCGCCAGCAGCTTGGTTTCAGATACGCAGTATTTT. Its protein product is CASSLVSDTQYF.

The V and J genes are TRBV10-3 and TRBJ1-3; D unclear. The germline V and J ends were trimmed by 3 bases and 0 bases, with 6 bases remaining between them. Germline-derived CDR1 and CDR2 are ENHRY and SYGVKD. This CDR3 has 14 amino acids. The CDR3 protein is CAISDLTSGNTIYF. DNA of the CDR3: TGTGCCATCAGTGATTTGACCTCTGGAAACACCATATATTTT.

The V gene is TRBV29-1, the J gene TRBJ2-3, with D unclear. The CDR3 spans 13 residues. V dropped 4 bases and J dropped 3 bases, with 11 bases sitting between them. Germline V lookup: CDR1 SQVTM, CDR2 ANQGSEA. This CDR3 is CSVAGRVTDTQYF. The CDR3 region has the DNA TGCAGCGTTGCGGGTAGGGTGACAGATACGCAGTATTTT.